A selection of T cell receptor beta chains follows, all from one sample in a study of blood T cell repertoires in COVID-19. TCRdb's copy holds only in-frame clones and misses some; the assay was immunoSEQ multiplex PCR. Of approximately 670,000 clones listed, just under 90% are singletons. Sequencing input: peripheral blood. These receptors were taken from a woman between 18 and 29 years old with acute or convalescent COVID-19. Both conserved end residues are part of each CDR3. D genes are given only for firm matches. Clone size is shown for a subset of rows, as once, few, many or a class of expanded clone.

J: TRBJ2-5; size: -; V: TRBV3-1/TRBV3-2; D: -; DNA: TGTGCCAGCAGCCAAGGGGCACTCAGGGTTACGGAGACCCAGTACTTC; CDR3: CASSQGALRVTETQYF
J: TRBJ1-6; size: once; V: TRBV30; D: TRBD1; DNA: TGTGCCTGGGACAGGGGCTCCTATAATTCACCCCTCCACTTT; CDR3: CAWDRGSYNSPLHF
J: TRBJ1-1; size: -; V: TRBV29-1; D: -; DNA: TGCAGCGTTGAAGAGCAGGTATACACTGAAGCTTTCTTT; CDR3: CSVEEQVYTEAFF
J: TRBJ2-7; size: -; V: TRBV5-1; D: TRBD1; DNA: TGCGCCAGCACGGGACAGTTCTACGAGCAGTACTTC; CDR3: CASTGQFYEQYF
J: TRBJ1-2; size: -; V: TRBV24-1; D: -; DNA: TGTGCCACCAGTGATTCCCAGGGGATGCTGAAAGGCTACACCTTC; CDR3: CATSDSQGMLKGYTF
J: TRBJ2-3; size: -; V: TRBV15; D: -; DNA: TGTGCCACCTCCCCCGCGGGGAGCACAGATACGCAGTATTTT; CDR3: CATSPAGSTDTQYF
J: TRBJ1-6; size: -; V: TRBV9; D: -; DNA: TGTGCCAGCGGAGGGCCGAGTCCCCTCCACTTT; CDR3: CASGGPSPLHF
J: TRBJ1-2; size: few; V: TRBV6-5; D: -; DNA: TGTGCCAGCATCGAGGGATTAACGTATGGCTACACCTTC; CDR3: CASIEGLTYGYTF
J: TRBJ1-5; size: -; V: TRBV3-1/TRBV3-2; D: -; DNA: TGTGCCAGCAGCCAGACAGGCCTCAATCAGCCCCAGCATTTT; CDR3: CASSQTGLNQPQHF
J: TRBJ2-3; size: once; V: TRBV5-1; D: -; DNA: TGCGCCAGCAGCTTGGCCGGGAGCCGCACAGATACGCAGTATTTT; CDR3: CASSLAGSRTDTQYF
J: TRBJ2-7; size: -; V: TRBV12-5; D: TRBD2; DNA: TGTGCTAGTTCTAGCGGGGAGTCCGAGCAGTACTTC; CDR3: CASSSGESEQYF
J: TRBJ1-4; size: -; V: TRBV6-6; D: -; DNA: TGTGCCAGTAGCCTACCGGGGGGGGCTAATGAAAAACTGTTTTTT; CDR3: CASSLPGGANEKLFF
J: TRBJ1-2; size: -; V: TRBV5-4; D: -; DNA: TGTGCCAGCAGCTTGGCCGGGGGGGCCGGTGGCTACACCTTC; CDR3: CASSLAGGAGGYTF
J: TRBJ2-1; size: -; V: TRBV6-4; D: TRBD2; DNA: TGTGCCAGCAGTTACATAGCGGGGGAAGGCAATGAGCAGTTCTTC; CDR3: CASSYIAGEGNEQFF
J: TRBJ1-2; size: -; V: TRBV7-2; D: -; DNA: TGTGCCAGCAGCTTAGCCCGGCAGGGAGGCTATGGCTACACCTTC; CDR3: CASSLARQGGYGYTF
J: TRBJ2-3; size: once; V: TRBV4-3; D: TRBD1; DNA: TGCGCCAGCAGCCACGGGACAGGGGGCCGCACAGATACGCAGTATTTT; CDR3: CASSHGTGGRTDTQYF